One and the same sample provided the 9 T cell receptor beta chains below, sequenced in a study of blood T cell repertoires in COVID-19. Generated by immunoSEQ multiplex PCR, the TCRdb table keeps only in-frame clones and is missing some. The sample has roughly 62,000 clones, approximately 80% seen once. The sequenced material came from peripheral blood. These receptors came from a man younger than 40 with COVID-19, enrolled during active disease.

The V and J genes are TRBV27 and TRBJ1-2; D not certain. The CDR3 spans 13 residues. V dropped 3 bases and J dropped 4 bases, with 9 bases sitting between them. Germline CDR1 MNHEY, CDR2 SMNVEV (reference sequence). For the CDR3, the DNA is TGTGCCAGCAGTTTGGACGGACTCTATGGCTACACCTTC. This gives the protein CASSLDGLYGYTF.

Here the CDR3 reads CASSDSAGSTDTQYF. As DNA, the CDR3 is TGTGCCAGCAGTGACTCGGCGGGGAGCACAGATACGCAGTATTTT. The chain carries TRBV6-4 and TRBJ2-3; D is possibly TRBD2 (6 bases). CDR3 size: 15 residues. The germline gives CDR1 MRHNA, CDR2 SNTAGT. Trimming shortened V by 0 bases and J by 0 bases, and 7 bases separated the two germline ends.

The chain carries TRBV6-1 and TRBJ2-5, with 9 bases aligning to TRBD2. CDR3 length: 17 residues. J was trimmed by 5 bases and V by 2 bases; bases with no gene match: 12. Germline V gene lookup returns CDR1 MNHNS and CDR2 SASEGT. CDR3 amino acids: CASSELPAGGPLETQYF. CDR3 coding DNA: TGTGCCAGCAGTGAACTTCCGGCGGGAGGGCCGCTGGAGACCCAGTACTTC.

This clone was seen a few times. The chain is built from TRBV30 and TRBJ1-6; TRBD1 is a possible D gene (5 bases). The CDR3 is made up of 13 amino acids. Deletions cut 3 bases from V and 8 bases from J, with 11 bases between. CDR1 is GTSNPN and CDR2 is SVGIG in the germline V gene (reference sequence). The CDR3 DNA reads TGTGCCTGGAGAGCGGGGCACGATTCACCCCTCCACTTT. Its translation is CAWRAGHDSPLHF.

The CDR3 loop is CATNLLADTGELFF. CDR3 nucleotide sequence: TGTGCCACCAATCTCCTAGCGGACACCGGGGAGCTGTTTTTT. The V gene is TRBV21-1, the J gene TRBJ2-2; TRBD2, as called in the table, went unchecked against the DNA. TRBV21-1 is a pseudogene. This CDR3 spans 14 amino acids.

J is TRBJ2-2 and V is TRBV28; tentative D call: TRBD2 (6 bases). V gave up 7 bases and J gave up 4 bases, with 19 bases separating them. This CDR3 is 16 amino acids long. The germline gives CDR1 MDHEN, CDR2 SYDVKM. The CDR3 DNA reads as TGTGCCAGCAACTTGGAGGGTCGGTGGGTCACCGGGGAGCTGTTTTTT. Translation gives CASNLEGRWVTGELFF.

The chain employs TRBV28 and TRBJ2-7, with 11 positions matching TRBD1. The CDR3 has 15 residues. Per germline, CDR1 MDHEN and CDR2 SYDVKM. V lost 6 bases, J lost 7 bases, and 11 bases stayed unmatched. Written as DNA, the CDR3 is TGTGCCAGCAGGCGGTTGGACAGGGGGCGTGGGGAGCAGTACTTC. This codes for CASRRLDRGRGEQYF. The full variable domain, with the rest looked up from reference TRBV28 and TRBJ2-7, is DVKVTQSSRYLVKRTGEKVFLECVQDMDHENMFWYRQDPGLGLRLIYFSYDVKMKEKGDIPEGYSVSREKKERFSLILESASTNQTSMYLCASRRLDRGRGEQYFGPGTRLTVT.

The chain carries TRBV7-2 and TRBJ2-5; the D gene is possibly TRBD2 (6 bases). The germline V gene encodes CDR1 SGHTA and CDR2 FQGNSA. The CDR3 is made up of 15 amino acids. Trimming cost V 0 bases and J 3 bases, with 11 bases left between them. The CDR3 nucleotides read TGTGCCAGCAGCTTAGCTGGGACTCAGAAAGAGACCCAGTACTTC. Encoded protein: CASSLAGTQKETQYF.

CDR3 region: CARTLIRAGAKGELFF. For the CDR3, the DNA is TGTGCCAGGACACTAATTAGAGCGGGAGCTAAGGGGGAGCTGTTTTTT. This chain joins TRBV21-1 and TRBJ2-2; the D segment call TRBD2 is taken from the table without a DNA check. TRBV21-1 is a known pseudogene. The CDR3 loop spans 16 amino acids.